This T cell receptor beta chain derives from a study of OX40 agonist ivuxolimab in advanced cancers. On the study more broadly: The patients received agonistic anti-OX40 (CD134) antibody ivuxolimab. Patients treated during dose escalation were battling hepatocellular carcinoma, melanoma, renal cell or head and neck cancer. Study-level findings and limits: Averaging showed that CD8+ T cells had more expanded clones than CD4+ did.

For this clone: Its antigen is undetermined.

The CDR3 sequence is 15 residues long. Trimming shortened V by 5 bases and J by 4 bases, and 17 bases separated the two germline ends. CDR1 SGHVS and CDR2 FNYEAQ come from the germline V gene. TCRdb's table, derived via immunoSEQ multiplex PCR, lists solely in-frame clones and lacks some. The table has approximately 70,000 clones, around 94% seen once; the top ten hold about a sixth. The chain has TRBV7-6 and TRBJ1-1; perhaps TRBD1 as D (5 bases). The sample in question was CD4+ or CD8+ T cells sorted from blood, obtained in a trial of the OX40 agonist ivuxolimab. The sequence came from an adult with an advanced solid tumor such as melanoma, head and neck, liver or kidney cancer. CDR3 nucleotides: TGTGCCAGCAGCCTGAACCAGGGTGGGAGCACTGAAGCTTTCTTT. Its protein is CASSLNQGGSTEAFF.